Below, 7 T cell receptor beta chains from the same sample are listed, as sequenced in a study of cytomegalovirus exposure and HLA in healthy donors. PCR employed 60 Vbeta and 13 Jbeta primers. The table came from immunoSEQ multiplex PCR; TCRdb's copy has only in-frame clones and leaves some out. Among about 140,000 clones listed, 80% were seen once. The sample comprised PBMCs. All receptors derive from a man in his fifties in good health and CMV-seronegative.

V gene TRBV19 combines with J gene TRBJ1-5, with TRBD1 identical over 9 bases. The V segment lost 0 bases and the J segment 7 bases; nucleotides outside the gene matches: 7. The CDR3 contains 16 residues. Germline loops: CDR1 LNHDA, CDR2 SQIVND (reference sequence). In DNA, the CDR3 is TGTGCCAGTAGTATAGACGGGGGACAGGGCGGACAGCCCCAGCATTTT. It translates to CASSIDGGQGGQPQHF.

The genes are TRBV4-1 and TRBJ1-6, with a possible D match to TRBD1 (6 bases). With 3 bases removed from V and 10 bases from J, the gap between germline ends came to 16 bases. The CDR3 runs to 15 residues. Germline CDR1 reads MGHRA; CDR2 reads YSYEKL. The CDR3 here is CASSQSGPQGSPLHF. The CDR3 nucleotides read TGCGCCAGCAGCCAGTCTGGCCCCCAGGGGTCACCCCTCCACTTT.

CDR3 bases: TGTGCCAGCAGGGTTTATGGGGGGGACACTGAAGCTTTCTTT. It specifies CASRVYGGDTEAFF. This chain connects TRBV6-1 to TRBJ1-1, with a tentative D call TRBD1 (5 bases). The germline V and J ends were trimmed by 6 bases and 3 bases, with 14 bases remaining between them. Germline V gene data show CDR1 as MNHNS and CDR2 as SASEGT. The CDR3 contains 14 residues.

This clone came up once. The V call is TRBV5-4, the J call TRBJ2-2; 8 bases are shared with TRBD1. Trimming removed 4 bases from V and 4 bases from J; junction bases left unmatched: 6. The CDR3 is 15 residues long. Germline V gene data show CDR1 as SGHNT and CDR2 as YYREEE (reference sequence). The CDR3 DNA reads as TGTGCCAGCAGCATACGACAGGGGTCCACCGGGGAGCTGTTTTTT. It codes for CASSIRQGSTGELFF. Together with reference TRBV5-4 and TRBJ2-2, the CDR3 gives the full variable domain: ETGVTQSPTHLIKTRGQQVTLRCSSQSGHNTVSWYQQALGQGPQFIFQYYREEENGRGNFPPRFSGLQFPNYSSELNVNALELDDSALYLCASSIRQGSTGELFFGEGSRLTVL.

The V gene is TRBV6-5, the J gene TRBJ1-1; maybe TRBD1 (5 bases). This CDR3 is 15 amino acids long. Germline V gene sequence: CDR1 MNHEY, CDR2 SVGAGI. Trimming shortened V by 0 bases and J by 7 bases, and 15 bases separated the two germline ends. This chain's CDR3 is CASSYSGVGGVEAFF. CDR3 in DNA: TGTGCCAGCAGTTACTCAGGGGTTGGTGGAGTTGAAGCTTTCTTT.

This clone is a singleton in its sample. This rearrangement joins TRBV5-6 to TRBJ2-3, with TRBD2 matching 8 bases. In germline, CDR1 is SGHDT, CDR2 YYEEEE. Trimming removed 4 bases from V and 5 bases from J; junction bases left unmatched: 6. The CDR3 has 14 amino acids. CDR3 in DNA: TGTGCCAGCAGCACGGGGGGGCCGGAAGATACGCAGTATTTT. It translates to CASSTGGPEDTQYF.

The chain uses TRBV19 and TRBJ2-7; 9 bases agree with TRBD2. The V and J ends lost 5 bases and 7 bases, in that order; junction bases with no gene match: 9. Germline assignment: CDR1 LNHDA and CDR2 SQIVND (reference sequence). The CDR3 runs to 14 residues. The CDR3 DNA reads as TGTGCCAGTAGTGGGTCGGTAGCGGGAGCTGAGCAGTACTTC. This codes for CASSGSVAGAEQYF.